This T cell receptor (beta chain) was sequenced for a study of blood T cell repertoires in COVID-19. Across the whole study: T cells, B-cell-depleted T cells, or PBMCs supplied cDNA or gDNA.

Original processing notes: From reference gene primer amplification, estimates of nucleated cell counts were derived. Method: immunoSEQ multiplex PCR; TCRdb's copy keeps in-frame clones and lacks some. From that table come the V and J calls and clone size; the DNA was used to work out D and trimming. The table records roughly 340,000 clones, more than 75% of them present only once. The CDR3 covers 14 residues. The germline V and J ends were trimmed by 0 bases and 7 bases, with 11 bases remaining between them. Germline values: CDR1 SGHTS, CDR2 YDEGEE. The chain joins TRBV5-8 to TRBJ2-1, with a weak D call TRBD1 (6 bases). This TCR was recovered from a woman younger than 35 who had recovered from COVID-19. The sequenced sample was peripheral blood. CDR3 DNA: TGTGCCAGCAGCTTGGACAGGGAAAGGAATGAGCAGTTCTTC. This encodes CASSLDRERNEQFF.